These 5 T cell receptor beta chains came from one sample sequenced in a study of blood T cell repertoires in COVID-19. Method: immunoSEQ multiplex PCR; TCRdb's copy keeps in-frame clones and lacks some. Here the sample spans fewer than 300,000 clones, around four fifths being singletons. Source material: peripheral blood. Receptors were obtained from a woman aged 70-85 years with active or convalescent COVID-19.

This chain joins TRBV18 and TRBJ1-6, with D perhaps TRBD1 (5 bases). V was shortened by 5 bases and J by 0 bases, with 14 bases between the two germline ends. The CDR3 length is 17 residues. Germline CDR1 is KGHSH and CDR2 is LQKENI. CDR3 loop: CASSSWDGSSYNSPLHF. Here the CDR3 DNA reads TGTGCCAGCTCATCCTGGGACGGGAGCTCCTATAATTCACCCCTCCACTTT.

CDR3 residues: CASSLTSGGRLIYEQYF. CDR3 bases: TGTGCCAGCAGCTTGACTAGCGGGGGTCGTTTAATCTACGAGCAGTACTTC. The chain employs TRBV5-4 and TRBJ2-7; 11 bases line up with TRBD2. Germline CDR1 and CDR2: SGHNT and YYREEE (reference sequence). V dropped 1 base and J dropped 3; count of bases not matched to a gene: 9. This CDR3 has 17 residues.

The chain joins TRBV10-3 to TRBJ1-4; D unclear. Germline V CDR1 and CDR2: ENHRY, SYGVKD. The CDR3 length is 15 residues. Deletions cut 2 bases from V and 0 bases from J, with 7 bases between. DNA for the CDR3: TGTGCCATCAGTGAGGCCCCAGCAACTAATGAAAAACTGTTTTTT. It yields the protein CAISEAPATNEKLFF.

V and J are TRBV28 and TRBJ2-3; 7 bases fit TRBD2. This CDR3 spans 13 amino acids. Germline-derived CDR1 and CDR2 are MDHEN and SYDVKM. Losses at the gene ends were 8 bases for V and 4 bases for J; bases not matched to a gene: 6. The CDR3 spells CASLRGTADTQYF. In DNA form, the CDR3 reads TGTGCCAGCCTGCGGGGGACCGCAGATACGCAGTATTTT. Looking up the rest from reference TRBV28 and TRBJ2-3 gives the full variable domain: DVKVTQSSRYLVKRTGEKVFLECVQDMDHENMFWYRQDPGLGLRLIYFSYDVKMKEKGDIPEGYSVSREKKERFSLILESASTNQTSMYLCASLRGTADTQYFGPGTRLTVL.

The chain employs TRBV11-3 and TRBJ2-7; 10 nucleotides agree with TRBD2. CDR1 is SGHNT, CDR2 YENEEA, per germline. The trim removed 5 bases at V and 1 base at J, leaving 5 bases unmatched. CDR3 length: 15 residues. CDR3 loop: CASSPGLAFSYEQYF. In nucleotides, the CDR3 is TGTGCCAGCAGCCCGGGACTAGCGTTTTCCTACGAGCAGTACTTC.